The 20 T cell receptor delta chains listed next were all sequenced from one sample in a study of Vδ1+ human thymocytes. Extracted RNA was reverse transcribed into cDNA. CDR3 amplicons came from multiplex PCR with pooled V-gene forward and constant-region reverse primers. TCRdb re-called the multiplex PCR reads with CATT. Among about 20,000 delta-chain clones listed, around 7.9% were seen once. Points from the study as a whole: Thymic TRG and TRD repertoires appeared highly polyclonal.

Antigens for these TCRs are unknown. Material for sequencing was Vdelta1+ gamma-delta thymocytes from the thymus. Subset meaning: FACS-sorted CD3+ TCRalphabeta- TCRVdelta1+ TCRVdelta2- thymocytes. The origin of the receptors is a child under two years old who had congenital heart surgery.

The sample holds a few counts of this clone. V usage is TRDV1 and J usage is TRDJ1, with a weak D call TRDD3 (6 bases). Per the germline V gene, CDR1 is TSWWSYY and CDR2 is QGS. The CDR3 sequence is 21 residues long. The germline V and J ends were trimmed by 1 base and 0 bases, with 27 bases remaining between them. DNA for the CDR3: TGTGCTCTTGGGGAACGGTTCCGTCGCTGGGGTCCTGGAAAGTACACCGATAAACTCATCTTT. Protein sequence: CALGERFRRWGPGKYTDKLIF.

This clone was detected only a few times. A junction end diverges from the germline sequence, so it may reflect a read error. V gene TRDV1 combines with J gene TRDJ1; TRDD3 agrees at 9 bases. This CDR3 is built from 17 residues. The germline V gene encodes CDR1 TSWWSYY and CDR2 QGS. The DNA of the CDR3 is TGTGCTCTTGGGGAAATCGGGTACTGGGGGAGAACCGGTAAACTCATCTTT. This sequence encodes CALGEIGYWGRTGKLIF.

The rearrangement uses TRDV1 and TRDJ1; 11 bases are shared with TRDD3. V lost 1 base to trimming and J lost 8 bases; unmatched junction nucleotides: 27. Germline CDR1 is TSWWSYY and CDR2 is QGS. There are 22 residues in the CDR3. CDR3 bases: TGTGCTCTTGGGGAACGTCACCTTCCTACGAGGGACTGGGGGATATTGTTCGGGAAACTCATCTTT. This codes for CALGERHLPTRDWGILFGKLIF.

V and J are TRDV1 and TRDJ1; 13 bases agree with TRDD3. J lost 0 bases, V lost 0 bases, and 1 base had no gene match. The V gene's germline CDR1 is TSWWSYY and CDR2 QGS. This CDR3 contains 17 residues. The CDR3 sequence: CALGELTGGYDTDKLIF. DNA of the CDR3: TGTGCTCTTGGGGAACTTACTGGGGGATACGACACCGATAAACTCATCTTT.

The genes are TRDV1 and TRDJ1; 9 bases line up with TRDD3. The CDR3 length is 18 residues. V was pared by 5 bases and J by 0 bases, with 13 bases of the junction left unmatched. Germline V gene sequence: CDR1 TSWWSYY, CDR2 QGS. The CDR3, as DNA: TGTGCTCTTGGGCCCCCACCCGTACTGGGGGAGTACACCGATAAACTCATCTTT. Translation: CALGPPPVLGEYTDKLIF.

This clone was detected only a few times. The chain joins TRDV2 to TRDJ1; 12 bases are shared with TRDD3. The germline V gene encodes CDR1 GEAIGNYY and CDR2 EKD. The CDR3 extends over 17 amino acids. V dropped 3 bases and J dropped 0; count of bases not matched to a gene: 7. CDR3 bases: TGTGCCTGTGACTCAGGTACTGGGGGATACCACACCGATAAACTCATCTTT. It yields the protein CACDSGTGGYHTDKLIF.

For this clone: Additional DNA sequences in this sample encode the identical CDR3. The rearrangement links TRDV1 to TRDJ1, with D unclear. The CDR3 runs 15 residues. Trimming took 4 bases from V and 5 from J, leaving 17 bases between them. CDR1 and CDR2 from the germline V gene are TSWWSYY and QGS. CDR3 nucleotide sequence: TGTGCTCTTGGGGGGAGTAAGTGTTGCACAGATAAACTCATCTTT. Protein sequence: CALGGSKCCTDKLIF.

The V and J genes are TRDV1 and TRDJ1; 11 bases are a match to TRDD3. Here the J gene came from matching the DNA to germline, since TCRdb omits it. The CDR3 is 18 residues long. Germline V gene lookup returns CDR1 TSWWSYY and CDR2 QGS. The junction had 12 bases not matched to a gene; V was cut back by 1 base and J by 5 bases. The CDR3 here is CALGERPIRLGDKDKLIF. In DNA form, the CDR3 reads TGTGCTCTTGGGGAACGTCCTATACGACTGGGGGATAAGGATAAACTCATCTTT.

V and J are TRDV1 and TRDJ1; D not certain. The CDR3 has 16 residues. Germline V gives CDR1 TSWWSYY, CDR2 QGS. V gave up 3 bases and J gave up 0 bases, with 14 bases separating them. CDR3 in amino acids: CALGDTLSGDTDKLIF. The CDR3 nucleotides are TGTGCTCTTGGGGATACCTTAAGCGGGGACACCGATAAACTCATCTTT.

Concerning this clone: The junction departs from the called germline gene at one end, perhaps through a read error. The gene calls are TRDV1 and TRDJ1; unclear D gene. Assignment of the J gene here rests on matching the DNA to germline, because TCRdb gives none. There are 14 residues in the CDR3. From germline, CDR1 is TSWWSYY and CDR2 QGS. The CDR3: CALGEGPYTGKLIF. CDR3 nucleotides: TGTGCTCTTGGGGAGGGCCCCTATACCGGTAAACTCATCTTT.

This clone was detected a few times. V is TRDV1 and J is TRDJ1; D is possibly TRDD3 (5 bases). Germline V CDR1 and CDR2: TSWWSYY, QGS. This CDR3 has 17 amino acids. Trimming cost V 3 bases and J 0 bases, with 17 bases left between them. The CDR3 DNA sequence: TGTGCTCTTGGGGACGGGATTTATCTGGAGTACACCGATAAACTCATCTTT. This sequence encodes CALGDGIYLEYTDKLIF.

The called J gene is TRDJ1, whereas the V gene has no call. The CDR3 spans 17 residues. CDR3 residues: CALGGTFLPEPADKLIF. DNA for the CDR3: TGTGCTCTTGGAGGTACATTCCTACCCGAACCCGCCGATAAACTCATCTTT.

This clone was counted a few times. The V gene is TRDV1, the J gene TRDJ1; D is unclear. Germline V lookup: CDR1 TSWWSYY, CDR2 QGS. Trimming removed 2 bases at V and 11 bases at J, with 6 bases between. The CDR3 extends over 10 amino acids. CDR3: CALGEFSLIF. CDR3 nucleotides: TGTGCTCTTGGGGAATTTTCCCTCATCTTT.

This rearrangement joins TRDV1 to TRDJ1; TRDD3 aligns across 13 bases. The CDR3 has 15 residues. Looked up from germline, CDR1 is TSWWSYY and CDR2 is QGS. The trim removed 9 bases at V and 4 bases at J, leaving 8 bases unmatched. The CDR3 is CALLYWGIRGDKLIF. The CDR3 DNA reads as TGTGCTCTGCTGTACTGGGGGATACGGGGCGATAAACTCATCTTT.

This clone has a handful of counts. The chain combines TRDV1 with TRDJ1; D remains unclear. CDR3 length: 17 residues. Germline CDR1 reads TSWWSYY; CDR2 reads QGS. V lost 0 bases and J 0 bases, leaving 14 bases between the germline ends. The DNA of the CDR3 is TGTGCTCTTGGGGAACTCCGTCGGAGGTACCACACCGATAAACTCATCTTT. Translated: CALGELRRRYHTDKLIF.

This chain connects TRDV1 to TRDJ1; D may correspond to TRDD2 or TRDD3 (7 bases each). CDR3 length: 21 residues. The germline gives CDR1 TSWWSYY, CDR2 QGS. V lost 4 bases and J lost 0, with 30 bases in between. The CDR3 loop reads CALGAPGDLPRDTGYTDKLIF. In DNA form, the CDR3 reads TGTGCTCTTGGGGCCCCAGGGGACCTTCCTCGGGATACCGGGTACACCGATAAACTCATCTTT.

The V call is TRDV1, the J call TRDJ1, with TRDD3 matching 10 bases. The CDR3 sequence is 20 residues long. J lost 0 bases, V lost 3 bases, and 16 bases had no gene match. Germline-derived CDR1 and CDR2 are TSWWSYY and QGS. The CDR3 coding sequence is TGTGCTCTTGGGGAGACCTACAGAGGTGGGGGATACCCCTACACCGATAAACTCATCTTT. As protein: CALGETYRGGGYPYTDKLIF.

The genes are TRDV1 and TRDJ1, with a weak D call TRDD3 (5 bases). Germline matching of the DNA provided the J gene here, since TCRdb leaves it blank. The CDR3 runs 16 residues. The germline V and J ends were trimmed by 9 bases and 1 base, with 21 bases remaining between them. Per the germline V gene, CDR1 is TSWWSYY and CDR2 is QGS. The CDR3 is CALCAGGLVLTDKLIF. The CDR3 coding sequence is TGTGCTCTCTGCGCGGGGGGGCTCGTACTCACCGATAAACTCATCTTT.

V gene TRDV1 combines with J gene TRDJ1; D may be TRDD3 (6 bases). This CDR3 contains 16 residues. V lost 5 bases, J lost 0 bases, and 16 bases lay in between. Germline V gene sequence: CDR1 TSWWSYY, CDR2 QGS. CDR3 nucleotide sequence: TGTGCTCTTGGGAACGGTGGTGGGGGCCACACCGATAAACTCATCTTT. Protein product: CALGNGGGGHTDKLIF.

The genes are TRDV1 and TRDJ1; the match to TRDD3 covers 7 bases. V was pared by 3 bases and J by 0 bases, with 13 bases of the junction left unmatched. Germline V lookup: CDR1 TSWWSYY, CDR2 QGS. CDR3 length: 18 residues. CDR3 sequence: CALGDYDYWGSNTDKLIF. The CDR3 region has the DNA TGTGCTCTTGGGGATTACGATTACTGGGGATCGAACACCGATAAACTCATCTTT.